These T cell receptor beta chains were read from a single sample in a study of cytomegalovirus exposure and HLA in healthy donors. Sequencing used immunoSEQ multiplex PCR; TCRdb keeps in-frame clones, though not all of them. The table records about 150,000 clones, over 65% of them present only once. Sample: PBMCs. The receptors here all came from a man between 18 and 35 years old in good health and CMV-seropositive. CDR3s include the opening cysteine and the closing phenylalanine or tryptophan. Each record gives: CDR3 length, V gene, clone size, D gene, J gene, CDR3 DNA, CDR3 protein. The D gene is left open where the match is weak. Expanded clones get a size class; other rows say once, few or many, or leave the size out.

CDR3 length: 16
V gene: TRBV28
clone size: -
D gene: TRBD1
J gene: TRBJ1-2
CDR3 DNA: TGTGCCAGCAGACAGACCGGGACAGGGGAGGAAGGAGGCTACACCTTC
CDR3 protein: CASRQTGTGEEGGYTF

CDR3 length: 15
V gene: TRBV19
clone size: -
D gene: -
J gene: TRBJ2-1
CDR3 DNA: TGTGCCAGTAGTATAGTTGACACATTATACAATGAGCAGTTCTTC
CDR3 protein: CASSIVDTLYNEQFF

CDR3 length: 11
V gene: TRBV11-1
clone size: -
D gene: -
J gene: TRBJ2-1
CDR3 DNA: TGTGCCAGCAGCTTAGTAAATGAGCAGTTCTTC
CDR3 protein: CASSLVNEQFF

CDR3 length: 14
V gene: TRBV7-2
clone size: -
D gene: TRBD1
J gene: TRBJ1-1
CDR3 DNA: TGTGCCATTAGACCACAGGGGTCGAACACTGAAGCTTTCTTT
CDR3 protein: CAIRPQGSNTEAFF

CDR3 length: 15
V gene: TRBV5-6
clone size: -
D gene: -
J gene: TRBJ1-6
CDR3 DNA: TGTGCCAGCAGCCCCGACAGCTCCTATAATTCACCCCTCCACTTT
CDR3 protein: CASSPDSSYNSPLHF

CDR3 length: 16
V gene: TRBV5-1
clone size: -
D gene: TRBD1
J gene: TRBJ2-3
CDR3 DNA: TGCGCCAGCAGCTTGAGTGAGACAGGGCTAGCAGATACGCAGTATTTT
CDR3 protein: CASSLSETGLADTQYF

CDR3 length: 16
V gene: TRBV5-1
clone size: -
D gene: TRBD1
J gene: TRBJ1-4
CDR3 DNA: TGCGCCAGCAGTCCCAGACAGGGGGCTGCTAATGAAAAACTGTTTTTT
CDR3 protein: CASSPRQGAANEKLFF

CDR3 length: 14
V gene: TRBV5-1
clone size: few
D gene: TRBD1
J gene: TRBJ1-2
CDR3 DNA: TGCGCCAGCAGCGGATGGACAGGAGACTATGGCTACACCTTC
CDR3 protein: CASSGWTGDYGYTF

CDR3 length: 17
V gene: TRBV7-9
clone size: few
D gene: -
J gene: TRBJ2-4
CDR3 DNA: TGTGCCAGCAGCGCCAGGGAAACAGGTCTAGCCAAAAACATTCAGTACTTC
CDR3 protein: CASSARETGLAKNIQYF

CDR3 length: 14
V gene: TRBV5-6
clone size: once
D gene: -
J gene: TRBJ1-6
CDR3 DNA: TGTGCCAGCAGCTGGTCACAGACAGATTCACCCCTCCACTTT
CDR3 protein: CASSWSQTDSPLHF

CDR3 length: 18
V gene: TRBV18
clone size: -
D gene: TRBD1
J gene: TRBJ1-1
CDR3 DNA: TGTGCCAGCTCACCGAGGACAGGGATCAGTTTTATGAACACTGAAGCTTTCTTT
CDR3 protein: CASSPRTGISFMNTEAFF

CDR3 length: 16
V gene: TRBV4-1
clone size: once
D gene: -
J gene: TRBJ2-3
CDR3 DNA: TGCGCCAGCAGCCAAGTCCCAGGGTTCATTGGAGATACGCAGTATTTT
CDR3 protein: CASSQVPGFIGDTQYF

CDR3 length: 17
V gene: TRBV27
clone size: -
D gene: -
J gene: TRBJ2-6
CDR3 DNA: TGTGCCAGCAGTCCGCGACTCAAATCCACTGGGGCCAACGTCCTGACTTTC
CDR3 protein: CASSPRLKSTGANVLTF

CDR3 length: 16
V gene: TRBV5-1
clone size: -
D gene: -
J gene: TRBJ2-2
CDR3 DNA: TGCGCCAGCACCCCAGATCCGGGGTGGAACACCGGGGAGCTGTTTTTT
CDR3 protein: CASTPDPGWNTGELFF

CDR3 length: 13
V gene: TRBV9
clone size: -
D gene: -
J gene: TRBJ2-2
CDR3 DNA: TGTGCCAGCAACAGGGTTAACACCGGGGAGCTGTTTTTT
CDR3 protein: CASNRVNTGELFF

CDR3 length: 13
V gene: TRBV18
clone size: -
D gene: TRBD1
J gene: TRBJ2-2
CDR3 DNA: TGTGCCCGGCCAGGGGGCCGGACCGGGGAGCTGTTTTTT
CDR3 protein: CARPGGRTGELFF

CDR3 length: 12
V gene: TRBV28
clone size: few
D gene: -
J gene: TRBJ1-2
CDR3 DNA: TGTGCCAGCAGTTCCGACAGTGGGGGCTACACCTTC
CDR3 protein: CASSSDSGGYTF

CDR3 length: 14
V gene: TRBV2
clone size: -
D gene: TRBD2
J gene: TRBJ2-7
CDR3 DNA: TGTGCCAGCAGTGTTACGGGGGGGAACTACGAGCAGTACTTC
CDR3 protein: CASSVTGGNYEQYF

CDR3 length: 15
V gene: TRBV7-3
clone size: -
D gene: -
J gene: TRBJ2-3
CDR3 DNA: TGTGCCAGCAGCCTTCTTAGCGGACCCACAGATACGCAGTATTTT
CDR3 protein: CASSLLSGPTDTQYF

CDR3 length: 17
V gene: TRBV7-2
clone size: -
D gene: TRBD1
J gene: TRBJ2-1
CDR3 DNA: TGTGCCAGCACCCTACCTCTGGGACAGAGCTCCTACAATGAGCAGTTCTTC
CDR3 protein: CASTLPLGQSSYNEQFF

CDR3 length: 15
V gene: TRBV4-2
clone size: few
D gene: -
J gene: TRBJ1-1
CDR3 DNA: TGTGCCAGCAGCCAAGGATCTACCCTCGGGACTGAAGCTTTCTTT
CDR3 protein: CASSQGSTLGTEAFF

CDR3 length: 15
V gene: TRBV5-1
clone size: -
D gene: -
J gene: TRBJ2-1
CDR3 DNA: TGCGCCAGCAGCCTAGGGGGGGTTAACAACAATGAGCAGTTCTTC
CDR3 protein: CASSLGGVNNNEQFF